Presented here are 20 T cell receptor beta chains from one specimen sequenced in a study of human T cells and chemical hapten exposure. Time point given: healthy volunteer bleed at 2 weeks. Whole blood, unfractionated, served as the material for total RNA extraction. One entry per CDR3 protein, called by TCRdb with MiXCR from the RACE reads. The data hold around 45,000 distinct CDR3 sequences, with about 4.8% observed a single time. The sequenced material came from whole blood. These receptors were taken from a human donor in good health. Some clones in this sample may be carry-over from other donors' samples.

This chain connects TRBV6-2 or TRBV6-3 to TRBJ1-5; D may be TRBD1 (6 bases). CDR1 and CDR2 (germline): MNHEY, SVGEGT. There are 19 residues in the CDR3. The V gene lost 2 bases and the J gene lost 1 base, with 21 bases spanning the gap. CDR3 DNA sequence: TGTGCCAGCAGTTACACTGTTCTTACAGGGCTGAGAAGCAATCAGCCCCAGCATTTT. The encoded protein is CASSYTVLTGLRSNQPQHF.

The rearrangement joins TRBV24-1 to TRBJ2-7, with no clear D. Germline-derived CDR1 and CDR2 are KGHDR and SFDVKD. Trimming cost V 4 bases and J 4 bases, with 4 bases left between them. This CDR3 comprises 11 residues. DNA of the CDR3: TGTGCCACCAGTGACCTATACGAGCAGTACTTC. It is translated as CATSDLYEQYF.

The chain uses TRBV3-1 and TRBJ2-1; D possibly corresponds to TRBD1 (5 bases). The CDR3 has 14 residues. V shed 1 base and J shed 9 bases, with 13 bases lying between them. Germline V lookup: CDR1 LGHDT, CDR2 YNNKEL (reference sequence). The CDR3 DNA reads TGTGCCAGCAGCCAAGGGCCAGGGTCGGGTGAGCAGTTCTTC. This codes for CASSQGPGSGEQFF.

This clonotype was counted only a few times. The rearrangement uses TRBV6-5 and TRBJ1-1; D possibly corresponds to TRBD1 (6 bases). This CDR3 contains 17 residues. V lost 0 bases to trimming and J lost 1 base, with 15 bases between them. CDR1 MNHEY and CDR2 SVGAGI come from the germline V gene. The CDR3 DNA is TGTGCCAGCAGTTACTCGATCGGGGGGCGACCGAACACTGAAGCTTTCTTT. This gives the protein CASSYSIGGRPNTEAFF.

This clonotype appeared a few times. V is TRBV9 and J is TRBJ2-3; maybe TRBD2 (5 bases). Germline assignment: CDR1 SGDLS and CDR2 YYNGEE. The CDR3 totals 15 residues. V was pared by 9 bases and J by 4 bases, with 21 bases between. CDR3 protein: CATHRIGSSSDTQYF. For the CDR3, the DNA is TGTGCCACCCACAGAATTGGGAGTAGTTCAGATACGCAGTATTTT.

A few counts support this clonotype. The genes are TRBV18 and TRBJ1-1; D might be TRBD1 (5 bases). The V gene lost 3 bases and the J gene lost 5 bases, with 13 bases spanning the gap. The V gene's germline CDR1 is KGHSH and CDR2 LQKENI. This CDR3 has 14 residues. The CDR3 DNA follows: TGTGCCAGCTCACCGGGTGCTGAGGGGACTGAAGCTTTCTTT. Encoded protein: CASSPGAEGTEAFF.

The table lists this clonotype with many counts. The CDR3 nucleotides read TGCAGTGCTAGGGAGACACCCTCTGGAAACACCATATATTTT. Translation gives CSARETPSGNTIYF. This chain uses TRBV20-1 with TRBJ1-3, with D uncertain. V lost 3 bases to trimming and J lost 0 bases, with 9 bases between them. CDR3 length: 14 amino acids. From germline, CDR1 is DFQATT and CDR2 SNEGSKA (reference sequence).

The sample holds many counts of this clonotype. At one boundary the junction diverges from the germline segment, which might be a read error. V gene TRBV20-1 combines with J gene TRBJ2-4, with D perhaps matching TRBD1 (6 bases). CDR1 is DFQATT and CDR2 is SNEGSKA in the germline V gene (reference sequence). The CDR3 is made up of 14 amino acids. DNA of the CDR3: TGCAGTGCTCCCTTGGCAGGGGCCAGAAACATTCAGTACTTC. It encodes CSAPLAGARNIQYF.

This clonotype was seen ten or more times. The rearrangement uses TRBV2 and TRBJ2-5, with D perhaps matching TRBD1 or TRBD2 (6 bases each). CDR3 length: 15 amino acids. V lost 5 bases and J 5 bases, leaving 18 bases between the germline ends. Germline assignment: CDR1 SNHLY and CDR2 FYNNEI. CDR3 DNA sequence: TGTGCCAGCAGTCAGACGGACAGTCGGGGGGAGACCCAGTACTTC. Translation: CASSQTDSRGETQYF.

This clonotype was observed many times. This rearrangement joins TRBV27 to TRBJ2-3; no clear D. Trimming pared 5 bases from V and 9 bases from J, leaving 12 bases between. The germline V gene has CDR1 MNHEY and CDR2 SMNVEV (reference sequence). The CDR3 covers 12 residues. Here the CDR3 DNA reads TGTGCCAGCAGTCCAGACTCCCGGACGCAGTATTTT. Its protein product is CASSPDSRTQYF.

As regards this clonotype: A read error is possible here, since a much larger clone lies one base away. It is likely a read error, because the conserved phenylalanine at the end of the CDR3 is missing. The chain employs TRBV6-1 and TRBJ2-7; no clear D gene. Trimming left V 4 bases short and J 0 bases short, with 7 bases between. This CDR3 spans 13 amino acids. The germline V gene encodes CDR1 MNHNS and CDR2 SASEGT. CDR3 coding DNA: TGTGCCAGCAGTGCCCAGCACTCCTACGAGCAGTACTTG. Residues: CASSAQHSYEQYL.

This clonotype has more than one count but fewer than ten. This sequence joins TRBV6-2 or TRBV6-3 and TRBJ2-1; D tentatively reads TRBD1 or TRBD2 (5 bases each). The CDR3 length is 15 residues. CDR1 and CDR2 (germline): MNHEY, SVGEGT. Trimming took 0 bases from V and 5 from J, leaving 11 bases between them. The CDR3 loop is CASSYSGPGHNEQFF. CDR3 bases: TGTGCCAGCAGTTACTCAGGGCCGGGACACAATGAGCAGTTCTTC.

This clonotype was seen only a few times. This chain connects TRBV9 to TRBJ2-1, with 8 bases that match TRBD2. V dropped 3 bases and J dropped 10; count of bases not matched to a gene: 12. The germline gives CDR1 SGDLS, CDR2 YYNGEE. The CDR3 has 15 residues. The CDR3 coding sequence is TGTGCCAGCAGCGGGACTAGCCGAGGGATTGGGGAGCAGTTCTTC. This sequence encodes CASSGTSRGIGEQFF.

The rearrangement uses TRBV6-6 and TRBJ1-6, with D tentatively TRBD1 (6 bases). V dropped 7 bases and J dropped 9 bases, with 16 bases sitting between them. CDR1 and CDR2 from the germline V gene are MNHNY and SVGAGI (reference sequence). CDR3 length: 14 amino acids. The CDR3 nucleotides read TGTGCCAGCATAGCCCGGGGGCAAGGTTCACCCCTCCACTTT. Encoded protein: CASIARGQGSPLHF.

This clonotype was picked up many times. V and J are TRBV5-1 and TRBJ1-5; possibly TRBD1 for D (6 bases). The germline CDR1 and CDR2 sequences are SGHRS and YFSETQ. The ends were cut back, 3 bases at V and 7 bases at J, with 17 bases in the middle. The CDR3 is 15 residues long. The CDR3 region has the DNA TGCGCCAGCAGCTCCGGCTGGGGGGCTGAGCAGCCCCAGCATTTT. Its translation is CASSSGWGAEQPQHF.

This clonotype came up many times. The V gene is TRBV6-4, the J gene TRBJ2-1; TRBD2 might be the D (5 bases). This CDR3 contains 16 residues. Trimming stripped 4 bases from V and 0 bases from J, with 13 bases between. Germline V gene sequence: CDR1 MRHNA, CDR2 SNTAGT. CDR3 sequence reads: CASSGWGGSSYNEQFF. The CDR3 DNA is TGTGCCAGCAGTGGTTGGGGTGGGAGCTCCTACAATGAGCAGTTCTTC.

At least ten counts were recorded for this clonotype. J is TRBJ1-4 and V is TRBV18; D gene uncertain. The V end was cut by 3 bases, the J end by 4 bases, with 6 bases between. The CDR3 has 13 amino acids. Looked up from germline, CDR1 is KGHSH and CDR2 is LQKENI. For the CDR3, the DNA is TGTGCCAGCTCACCGAGTCTTAATGAAAAACTGTTTTTT. Its protein product is CASSPSLNEKLFF.

In its sample, this clonotype was seen a few times. The gene calls are TRBV11-2 and TRBJ2-5, with TRBD2 matching 7 bases. The CDR3 runs 13 residues. Germline-derived CDR1 and CDR2 are SGHAT and FQNNGV. The junction had 10 bases not matched to a gene; V was cut back by 5 bases and J by 10 bases. The DNA of the CDR3 is TGTGCCAGCAGCCGGACTAGGGTTCAGGGCCAGTACTTC. This sequence encodes CASSRTRVQGQYF.

This clonotype was counted many times. The genes are TRBV27 and TRBJ1-2, with D tentatively TRBD1 (6 bases). V lost 5 bases and J lost 4, with 17 bases in between. The V gene's germline CDR1 is MNHEY and CDR2 SMNVEV (reference sequence). The CDR3 totals 15 residues. The CDR3 is CASSKNTGLGYGYTF. The CDR3 region has the DNA TGTGCCAGCAGTAAAAATACAGGGCTCGGCTATGGCTACACCTTC.

There are a few counts of this clonotype. The J gene is TRBJ2-1, the V gene TRBV20-1; maybe TRBD2 (5 bases). Germline V gene sequence: CDR1 DFQATT, CDR2 SNEGSKA (reference sequence). The V end lost 5 bases, the J end lost 8 bases, and 10 bases lay between the germline ends. The CDR3 consists of 11 residues. CDR3 sequence: CSAERMDEQFF. The CDR3, as DNA: TGCAGTGCTGAGCGGATGGATGAGCAGTTCTTC.